Listed here are 25 T cell receptor beta chains from one sample, sequenced in a study of T cells in Graves' hyperthyroidism and ophthalmopathy. TCR beta CDR3 region amplification was performed from RNA transcripts. The TCR CDR3 first-round RT-PCR relied on the HTBI primer set. TCRdb reanalysed the multiplex PCR reads using MiXCR and keeps one entry per CDR3 protein. This sample yields 300,000 to 350,000 distinct CDR3 sequences, of which 18% are seen a single time; under 55% belongs to the top ten. The specimen was blood. These receptors were taken from a woman aged 45-65 years with Graves' hyperthyroidism.

This clonotype was recorded once. The rearrangement links TRBV20-1 to TRBJ2-1; 11 bases are a match to TRBD2. Per germline, CDR1 DFQATT and CDR2 SNEGSKA (reference sequence). The CDR3 runs 15 residues. Trimming removed 2 bases from V and 5 bases from J; junction bases left unmatched: 5. The CDR3 nucleotides read TGCAGTGCTAGAAAACTAGCGGGGGTCGACAATGAGCAGTTCTTC. It specifies CSARKLAGVDNEQFF.

As for this clonotype: Since a much larger clone is just one base distant, this may be a read error. The gene calls are TRBV12-3 or TRBV12-4 and TRBJ2-1; D is undetermined. The CDR3 length is 14 residues. The CDR3 sequence: CASSLSGAINDQFF. The CDR3 coding sequence is TGTGCCAGCAGTTTGTCAGGAGCGATCAATGATCAGTTCTTC.

V and J are TRBV20-1 and TRBJ2-1, with 12 nucleotides matching TRBD2. Per germline, CDR1 DFQATT and CDR2 SNEGSKA (reference sequence). The CDR3 sequence is 15 residues long. Trimming removed 7 bases from V and 1 base from J; junction bases left unmatched: 5. DNA for the CDR3: TGCAGTGGGACTAGCGGGATTTCGTCCTACAATGAGCAGTTCTTC. Translated, it gives CSGTSGISSYNEQFF.

The chain recombines TRBV20-1 with TRBJ2-1; D is undetermined. The CDR3 runs 12 residues. V lost 1 base and J lost 5, with 6 bases in between. Germline lookup yields CDR1 DFQATT and CDR2 SNEGSKA (reference sequence). DNA for the CDR3: TGCAGTGCTAGAGGGAGCAACAATGAGCAGTTCTTC. Residues: CSARGSNNEQFF.

This clonotype appeared many times. The chain links TRBV12-3 or TRBV12-4 to TRBJ2-3; 7 nucleotides line up with TRBD2. There are 13 residues in the CDR3. Trimming removed 6 bases from V and 4 bases from J; junction bases left unmatched: 4. In DNA form, the CDR3 reads TGTGCCAGCAGACGGGCGGGAGCAGATACGCAGTATTTT. This translates into CASRRAGADTQYF.

This sequence joins TRBV7-9 and TRBJ2-1; 9 positions agree with TRBD1. The CDR3 extends over 16 amino acids. V lost 7 bases, J lost 9 bases, and 16 bases stayed unmatched. Germline V gives CDR1 SEHNR, CDR2 FQNEAQ (reference sequence). The CDR3 nucleotides are TGTGCCAGCAACAAACAACAGGGGGCGCGATCAAGTGAGCAGTTCTTC. Its protein is CASNKQQGARSSEQFF.

This clonotype has only a few counts. CDR3 in DNA: TGTGCCAGCAGCGAGACAGGGGGCACTCAGCCCCAGCATTTT. Translated: CASSETGGTQPQHF. This sequence joins TRBV5-6 and TRBJ1-5; 10 bases agree with TRBD1. There are 14 residues in the CDR3. Losses at the gene ends were 4 bases for V and 6 bases for J; bases not matched to a gene: 4. Germline CDR1 reads SGHDT; CDR2 reads YYEEEE. The full variable domain, its missing parts supplied by reference TRBV5-6 and TRBJ1-5, is DAGVTQSPTHLIKTRGQQVTLRCSPKSGHDTVSWYQQALGQGPQFIFQYYEEEERQRGNFPDRFSGHQFPNYSSELNVNALLLGDSALYLCASSETGGTQPQHFGDGTRLSIL.

The rearrangement uses TRBV14 and TRBJ2-3; TRBD2 might be the D (6 bases). Trimming removed 4 bases from V and 1 base from J, with 12 bases in between. The CDR3 runs 15 residues. Germline V CDR1 and CDR2: SGHDN, FVKESK. The CDR3 DNA reads TGTGCCAGCAGCCCCTCCGGGACTCGCACAGATACGCAGTATTTT. It translates to CASSPSGTRTDTQYF.

The chain has TRBV20-1 and TRBJ2-1, with 10 bases aligning to TRBD2. Trimming cost V 5 bases and J 9 bases; bases outside gene matches: 4. There are 12 residues in the CDR3. The V gene's germline CDR1 is DFQATT and CDR2 SNEGSKA (reference sequence). CDR3 residues: CSAGTSDGEQFF. The CDR3 DNA reads TGCAGTGCTGGGACTAGCGATGGTGAGCAGTTCTTC.

The rearrangement joins TRBV6-1 to TRBJ2-7, with D perhaps being TRBD1 or TRBD2 (6 bases each). CDR1 MNHNS and CDR2 SASEGT come from the germline V gene. V gave up 8 bases and J gave up 1 base, with 15 bases separating them. The CDR3 totals 14 residues. The CDR3 sequence: CASWLGGQSYEQYF. DNA of the CDR3: TGTGCCAGCTGGCTCGGGGGCCAGTCCTACGAGCAGTACTTC.

J is TRBJ2-1 and V is TRBV6-1; 7 nucleotides agree with TRBD1. Per germline, CDR1 MNHNS and CDR2 SASEGT. V gave up 6 bases and J gave up 8 bases; unmatched junction bases: 7. CDR3 length: 13 amino acids. Here the CDR3 DNA reads TGTGCCAGCAGCGACAGGGAGACGGATGAGCAGTTCTTC. It yields the protein CASSDRETDEQFF.

This clonotype was recorded a few times. The genes are TRBV19 and TRBJ1-1; D is unresolved. Germline V gene lookup returns CDR1 LNHDA and CDR2 SQIVND (reference sequence). This CDR3 has 10 residues. Trimming removed 7 bases from V and 7 bases from J, with 7 bases in between. CDR3 coding DNA: TGTGCCAGTAAGGGCCTTGAAGCTTTCTTT. Amino acid sequence: CASKGLEAFF.

The table lists this clonotype with many counts. The rearrangement links TRBV7-8 to TRBJ2-5; D is unclear. CDR1 and CDR2 from the germline V gene are SGHVS and FQNEAQ. V lost 1 base, J lost 1 base, and 10 bases lay in between. The CDR3 sequence is 15 residues long. The CDR3 DNA follows: TGTGCCAGCAGCTTAGTCGTCCGTCGCCAAGAGACCCAGTACTTC. Translating gives CASSLVVRRQETQYF.

As concerns this clonotype: Given a much more abundant clone one base away, this may be a read error. This CDR3 fails to terminate in the conserved phenylalanine or tryptophan, so it likely reflects a read error. The chain couples TRBV30 to TRBJ2-5; 9 nucleotides match TRBD1. V shed 2 bases and J 5 bases; nucleotides not matched to a gene: 3. Germline CDR1 is GTSNPN and CDR2 is SVGIG (reference sequence). This CDR3 region has 13 residues. This CDR3 is CAWSSDRGETQYL. CDR3 DNA: TGTGCCTGGAGTTCGGACAGGGGTGAGACCCAGTACCTC.

This clonotype was detected ten times or more. The genes are TRBV30 and TRBJ1-1; tentative D call: TRBD1 (6 bases). V lost 1 base and J lost 6, with 6 bases in between. There are 11 residues in the CDR3. Looked up from germline, CDR1 is GTSNPN and CDR2 is SVGIG (reference sequence). CDR3 in DNA: TGTGCCTGGAGTGGGACAGCTGAAGCTTTCTTT. Translated, it gives CAWSGTAEAFF.

This clonotype has more than one count but fewer than ten. The chain links TRBV7-9 to TRBJ2-1, with 8 bases lining up with TRBD2. This CDR3 region has 15 residues. Germline V CDR1 and CDR2: SEHNR, FQNEAQ (reference sequence). V trimming: 3 bases; J trimming: 3 bases; junction bases outside the gene matches: 4. The CDR3 DNA is TGTGCCAGCAGCTTCGGCGGGAGGAACTACAATGAGCAGTTCTTC. Protein product: CASSFGGRNYNEQFF.

This chain joins TRBV11-2 and TRBJ2-2; D gene uncertain. This CDR3 is built from 11 residues. Germline lookup yields CDR1 SGHAT and CDR2 FQNNGV. V was cut by 5 bases and J by 9 bases, with 7 bases left in between. DNA of the CDR3: TGTGCCAGCAGCCCCCAGTGGGAGCTGTTTTTT. Its translation is CASSPQWELFF.

This clonotype was seen many times. This chain joins TRBV11-3 and TRBJ2-1; 7 bases map to TRBD1. CDR3 length: 13 amino acids. Germline CDR1 reads SGHNT; CDR2 reads YENEEA. V shed 5 bases and J 6 bases; nucleotides not matched to a gene: 4. The CDR3 protein is CASSLTGFNEQFF. The CDR3 bases are TGTGCCAGCAGCCTGACAGGGTTCAATGAGCAGTTCTTC.

This sequence joins TRBV7-9 and TRBJ1-6; the D is unclear. Germline assignment: CDR1 SEHNR and CDR2 FQNEAQ (reference sequence). V lost 3 bases to trimming and J lost 12 bases, with 15 bases between them. The CDR3 totals 14 residues. The CDR3 region is CASSLSGPGKPLHF. Written as DNA, the CDR3 is TGTGCCAGCAGCTTGAGCGGACCGGGGAAACCCCTCCACTTT.

This clonotype has ten or more counts. The V gene is TRBV28, the J gene TRBJ2-7; possibly TRBD2 for D (7 bases). The CDR3 is made up of 16 amino acids. V was shortened by 3 bases and J by 3 bases, with 18 bases between the two germline ends. Germline assignment: CDR1 MDHEN and CDR2 SYDVKM. The CDR3 protein is CASSFDAGEGIYEQYF. The CDR3 DNA reads as TGTGCCAGCAGTTTCGATGCAGGGGAGGGGATCTACGAGCAGTACTTC.

In this sample, this clonotype turned up many times. V gene TRBV11-2 combines with J gene TRBJ2-7, with D unresolved. Germline CDR1 is SGHAT and CDR2 is FQNNGV. The CDR3 runs to 14 residues. V lost 7 bases and J lost 2, with 15 bases in between. The CDR3 sequence: CASTLSPETYEQYV. CDR3 DNA: TGTGCCAGCACCCTTTCCCCGGAAACCTACGAGCAGTACGTC.

A word on this clonotype: One end of the junction is discordant with germline, which a read error may explain. V gene TRBV28 combines with J gene TRBJ2-5; no firm D call. CDR3 length: 15 amino acids. The germline V gene encodes CDR1 MDHEN and CDR2 SYDVKM. The chain's CDR3 is CASSLDRISRETQHF. As DNA, the CDR3 is TGTGCCAGCAGTCTCGATCGGATTAGTCGAGAGACCCAGCACTTC.

As concerns this clonotype: An end of the junction does not agree with germline; a read error may underlie this. The V call is TRBV12-3 or TRBV12-4, the J call TRBJ1-2, with D possibly matching TRBD1 (6 bases). The CDR3 has 14 amino acids. CDR3 sequence: CASSYRDTNYGYTF. The CDR3 nucleotides read TGCGCCAGCAGCTACCGGGACACAAACTATGGCTACACCTTC.

This clonotype was found many times. J is TRBJ2-3 and V is TRBV28, with 16 bases fitting TRBD2. This CDR3 comprises 20 residues. The germline gives CDR1 MDHEN, CDR2 SYDVKM. The V gene end was trimmed by 4 bases and the J gene end by 2 bases; junction bases not matched to a gene: 12. CDR3 sequence reads: CASSSYPSGTSGRATDTQYF. DNA of the CDR3: TGTGCCAGCAGTTCATACCCTTCCGGGACTAGCGGGAGGGCCACAGATACGCAGTATTTT.

This clonotype was recorded many times. The chain is built from TRBV3-1 and TRBJ2-1; D is undetermined. This CDR3 spans 14 amino acids. Germline V lookup: CDR1 LGHDT, CDR2 YNNKEL (reference sequence). V lost 0 bases and J lost 9, with 12 bases in between. CDR3 residues: CASSQDTSSREQFF. The CDR3, as DNA: TGTGCCAGCAGCCAAGATACCTCGTCGCGTGAGCAGTTCTTC.